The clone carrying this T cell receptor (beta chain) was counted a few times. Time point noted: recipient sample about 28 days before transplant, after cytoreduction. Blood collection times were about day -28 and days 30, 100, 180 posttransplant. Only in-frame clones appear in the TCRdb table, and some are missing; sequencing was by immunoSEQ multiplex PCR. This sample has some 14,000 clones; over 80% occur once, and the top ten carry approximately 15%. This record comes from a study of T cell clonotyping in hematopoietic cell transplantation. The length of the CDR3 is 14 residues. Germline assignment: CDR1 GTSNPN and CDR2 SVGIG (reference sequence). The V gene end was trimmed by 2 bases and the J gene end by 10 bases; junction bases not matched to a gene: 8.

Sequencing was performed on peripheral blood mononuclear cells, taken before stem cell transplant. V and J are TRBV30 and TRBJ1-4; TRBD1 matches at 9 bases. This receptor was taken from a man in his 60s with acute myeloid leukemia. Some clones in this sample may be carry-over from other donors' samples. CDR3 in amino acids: CAWSPGTGRGKLFF. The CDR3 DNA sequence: TGTGCCTGGAGTCCGGGGACAGGGCGGGGAAAACTGTTTTTT.